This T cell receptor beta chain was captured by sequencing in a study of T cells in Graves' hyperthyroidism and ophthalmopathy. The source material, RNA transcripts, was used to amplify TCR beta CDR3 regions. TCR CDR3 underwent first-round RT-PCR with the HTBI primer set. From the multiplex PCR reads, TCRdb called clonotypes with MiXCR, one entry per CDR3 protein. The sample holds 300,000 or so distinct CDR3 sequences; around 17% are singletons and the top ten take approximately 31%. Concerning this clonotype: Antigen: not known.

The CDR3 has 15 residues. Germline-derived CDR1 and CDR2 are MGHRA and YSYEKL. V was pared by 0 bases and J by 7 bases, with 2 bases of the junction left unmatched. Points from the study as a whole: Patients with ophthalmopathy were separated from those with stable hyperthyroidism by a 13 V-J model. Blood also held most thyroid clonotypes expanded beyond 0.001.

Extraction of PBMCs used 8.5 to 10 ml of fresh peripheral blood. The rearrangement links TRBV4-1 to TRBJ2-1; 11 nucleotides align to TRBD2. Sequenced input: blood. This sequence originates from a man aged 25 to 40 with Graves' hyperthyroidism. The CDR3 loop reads CASSQDSSGRNEQFF. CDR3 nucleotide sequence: TGCGCCAGCAGCCAAGATTCTAGCGGGAGGAATGAGCAGTTCTTC.